This T cell receptor beta chain was retrieved from a study of CD8+ T cells in alopecia areata listed by TCRdb under 2018. Context from the whole study: The treated patients took part in an open-label pilot trial in which moderate-to-severe alopecia areata was treated with oral tofacitinib at 5 to 10 mg twice daily. Tofacitinib was administered for 6 to 18 months, and 6 months of follow-up off drug were then conducted to assess delayed response and recurrence. The SALT score, which quantifies the percentage of affected scalp surface area, was used to measure disease severity in treated patients. In both human patients and the C3H/HeJ mouse model, the study applied high-throughput TCRbeta sequencing to look at T cell clonal expansion in alopecia areata. In humans, TCRbeta sequencing was performed on scalp tissue and on sorted CD4+ and CD8+ peripheral blood T cells from healthy controls and from patients with patchy or totalis/universalis alopecia areata. Biopsies were taken from tofacitinib-treated patients at baseline and again at 4 and 24 weeks into treatment, and several of those patients also had a later scalp biopsy. Scalp clonality was compared across normal scalp (n=4), patchy alopecia areata scalp (n=8), and alopecia totalis/universalis scalp (n=8). RNA was extracted with the PAXgene miRNA kit for fixed scalp, the miRNeasy kit for PBMCs, and the RNeasy kit for mouse skin. TCRbeta CDR3 regions were amplified by immunoSEQ multiplex PCR with 35 Vbeta forward and 13 Jbeta reverse primers. Study-wide findings and limitations: During tofacitinib treatment, many expanded lesional clones remained in scalp and blood, and this persistence may partly explain relapse after treatment is stopped. Unlike mouse skin, where gammadelta T cells dominate, normal human skin contains resident alphabeta T cells that get sequenced too, which complicates analysis of the scalp TCR repertoire. The treated cohort was small, with a single nonresponder, so links between baseline CD8+ expansion and response need larger studies. With tofacitinib, both scalp clonality and the number of expanded CD8+ clones among the top 100 scalp clones went down significantly. Compared with normal scalp, lesional scalp, particularly in alopecia totalis/universalis, had higher clonality and more expanded CD8+ clones, which suggests antigenic drive. Compared with mice, TCR sequences shared between patients were less clear, possibly partly because of HLA diversity across the patient population.

A word on this clone: The clone's antigen remains unknown. It has no much larger one-base neighbor in the sample; base qualities were not kept.

CDR1 is given as MGHRA and CDR2 as YSYEKL, both from the germline V gene. V lost 0 bases and J lost 8 bases; the stretch between them is 8 bases long. The CDR3 covers 13 residues, taking in both the cysteine and the phenylalanine. The DNA shown is the 39-base CDR3, in frame from base 1. Explained via the paper, the time point label denotes: around 4 weeks on oral tofacitinib. Reading the label with the study, this specimen's treatment or condition is: oral pan-JAK inhibitor, 5-10 mg twice daily. Peripheral blood and lesional scalp punch biopsies were obtained from patients with alopecia areata. After PBMCs were isolated by density centrifugation and stained for CD3, CD4 and CD8, a FACSAria was used to sort CD4+ and CD8+ T cells. The library was built by means of the immunoSEQ multiplex PCR assay. For TCR sequencing, RNA was extracted from every sample and reverse transcribed into cDNA to serve as template. First-strand cDNA was synthesized with SuperScript III using a 2:1 mix of oligo-dT and random hexamers. A synthetic immune receptor repertoire was used to measure amplification bias, and any remaining bias was corrected computationally. The paper's processing steps were these. Raw reads were preprocessed to remove errors, and CDR3 was defined by IMGT conventions from the conserved cysteine to phenylalanine. Clonality was computed as 1 minus the Shannon entropy, with the entropy normalized by log2 of the number of productive unique TCRs. Scalp TCRbeta sequences were cross-referenced with sorted blood CD4 and CD8 repertoires so that the CD4 or CD8 identity of scalp clones could be inferred. TCRdb limited this immuneACCESS table to in-frame rearrangements with V and J called. A share of clones is missing; checked studies link under half to unresolved V genes, and the rest is unexplained. That table gives V, J and clone size, and the DNA gave D and trimming. The sample includes about 140,000 clones, with around 87% observed a single time. The biggest ten clones account for about 12% of the sample.

Rearrangement joined TRBV4-1 to TRBJ2-1, with no D gene named confidently. The source was CD8+ T cells sorted from blood, collected at week 4, from a patient treated with tofacitinib. The clonotype originates from a human donor with alopecia areata. The DNA sequence is given as TGCGCCAGCAGCCAAGATACCCCCGATGAGCAGTTCTTC. It translates to CASSQDTPDEQFF.